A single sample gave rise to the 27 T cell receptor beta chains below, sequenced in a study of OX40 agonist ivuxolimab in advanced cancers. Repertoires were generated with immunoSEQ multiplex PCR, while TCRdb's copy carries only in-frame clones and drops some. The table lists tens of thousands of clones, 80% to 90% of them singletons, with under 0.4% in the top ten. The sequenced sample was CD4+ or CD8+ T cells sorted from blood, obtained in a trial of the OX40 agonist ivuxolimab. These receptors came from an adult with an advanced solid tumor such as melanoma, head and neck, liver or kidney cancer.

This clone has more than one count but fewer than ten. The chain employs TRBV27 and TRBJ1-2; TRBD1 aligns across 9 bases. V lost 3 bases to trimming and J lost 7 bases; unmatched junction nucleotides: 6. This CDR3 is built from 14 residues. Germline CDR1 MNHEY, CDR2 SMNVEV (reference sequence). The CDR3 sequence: CASSLRGTGSGYTF. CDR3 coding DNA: TGTGCCAGCAGTTTGCGCGGGACAGGGAGTGGCTACACCTTC.

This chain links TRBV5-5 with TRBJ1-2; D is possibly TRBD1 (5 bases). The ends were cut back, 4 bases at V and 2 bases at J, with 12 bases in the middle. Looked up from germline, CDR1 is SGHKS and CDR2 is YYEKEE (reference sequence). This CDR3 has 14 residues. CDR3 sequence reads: CASSGGNSNYGYTF. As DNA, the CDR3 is TGTGCCAGCAGCGGGGGGAACAGCAACTATGGCTACACCTTC.

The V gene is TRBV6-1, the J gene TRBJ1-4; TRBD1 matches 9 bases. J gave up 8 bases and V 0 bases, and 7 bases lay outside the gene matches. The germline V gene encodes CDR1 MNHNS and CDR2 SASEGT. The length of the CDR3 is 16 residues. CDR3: CASSEAHRDRDEKLFF. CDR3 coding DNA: TGTGCCAGCAGTGAAGCGCACCGGGACAGGGACGAAAAACTGTTTTTT.

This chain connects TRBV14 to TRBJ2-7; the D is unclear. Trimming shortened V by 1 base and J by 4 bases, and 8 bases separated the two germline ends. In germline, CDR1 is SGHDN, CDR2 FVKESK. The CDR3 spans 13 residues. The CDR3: CASSQGLQYEQYF. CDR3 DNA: TGTGCCAGCAGCCAAGGTTTACAATACGAGCAGTACTTC.

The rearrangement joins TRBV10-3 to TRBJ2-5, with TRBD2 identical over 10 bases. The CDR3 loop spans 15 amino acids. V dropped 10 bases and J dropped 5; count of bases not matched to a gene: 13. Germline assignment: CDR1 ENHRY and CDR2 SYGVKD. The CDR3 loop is CATIKGLADGETQYF. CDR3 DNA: TGTGCCACTATAAAAGGACTAGCGGATGGGGAGACCCAGTACTTC.

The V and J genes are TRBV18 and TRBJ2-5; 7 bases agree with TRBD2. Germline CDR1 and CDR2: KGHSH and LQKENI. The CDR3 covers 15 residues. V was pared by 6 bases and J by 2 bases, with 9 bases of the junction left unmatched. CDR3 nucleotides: TGTGCCAGCTCTCCGAAGCAAGCGGGGCAAGAGACCCAGTACTTC. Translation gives CASSPKQAGQETQYF.

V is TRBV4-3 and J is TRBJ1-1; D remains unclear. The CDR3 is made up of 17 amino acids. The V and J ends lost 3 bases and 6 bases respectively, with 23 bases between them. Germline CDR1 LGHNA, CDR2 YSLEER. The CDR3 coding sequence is TGCGCCAGCAGCCAGGAAACTCTCTTTTCGGCCCGGTCTGAAGCTTTCTTT. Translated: CASSQETLFSARSEAFF.

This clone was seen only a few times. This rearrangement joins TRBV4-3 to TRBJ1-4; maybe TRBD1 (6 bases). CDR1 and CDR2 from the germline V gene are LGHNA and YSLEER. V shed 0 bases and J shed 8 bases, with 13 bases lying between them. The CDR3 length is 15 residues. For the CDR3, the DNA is TGCGCCAGCAGCCAAGATTACAGGGAGGGCGAAAAACTGTTTTTT. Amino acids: CASSQDYREGEKLFF.

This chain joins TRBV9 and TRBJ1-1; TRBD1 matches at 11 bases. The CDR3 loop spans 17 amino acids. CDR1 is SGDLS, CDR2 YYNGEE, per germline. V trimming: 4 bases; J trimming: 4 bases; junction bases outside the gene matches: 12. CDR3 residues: CASSSDIGQGASTEAFF. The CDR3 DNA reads TGTGCCAGCAGCTCCGATATCGGACAGGGGGCCAGCACTGAAGCTTTCTTT.

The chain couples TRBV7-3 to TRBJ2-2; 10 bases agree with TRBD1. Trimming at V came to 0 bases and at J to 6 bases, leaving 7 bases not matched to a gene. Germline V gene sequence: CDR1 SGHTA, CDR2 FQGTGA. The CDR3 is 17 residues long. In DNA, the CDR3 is TGTGCCAGCAGCTTAACCTCCGGGACAGGGGCCGCCGGGGAGCTGTTTTTT. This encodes CASSLTSGTGAAGELFF.

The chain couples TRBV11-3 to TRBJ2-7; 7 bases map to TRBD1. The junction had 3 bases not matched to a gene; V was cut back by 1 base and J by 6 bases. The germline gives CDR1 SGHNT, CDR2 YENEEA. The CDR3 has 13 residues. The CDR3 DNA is TGTGCCAGCAGCTTAGGATCAGGGGGCGAGCAGTACTTC. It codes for CASSLGSGGEQYF.

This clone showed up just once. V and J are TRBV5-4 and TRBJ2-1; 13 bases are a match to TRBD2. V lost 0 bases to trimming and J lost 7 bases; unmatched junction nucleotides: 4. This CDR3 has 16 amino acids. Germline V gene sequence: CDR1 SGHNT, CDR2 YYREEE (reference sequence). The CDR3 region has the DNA TGTGCCAGCAGCTTGGGGACTAGCGGGAGATTTAATGAGCAGTTCTTC. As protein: CASSLGTSGRFNEQFF.

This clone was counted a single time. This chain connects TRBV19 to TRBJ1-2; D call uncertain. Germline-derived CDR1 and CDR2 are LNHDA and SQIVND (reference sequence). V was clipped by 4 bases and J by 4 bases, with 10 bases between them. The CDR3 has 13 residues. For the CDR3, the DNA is TGTGCCAGTAGTACCCCGAGTTCCTATGGCTACACCTTC. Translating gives CASSTPSSYGYTF.

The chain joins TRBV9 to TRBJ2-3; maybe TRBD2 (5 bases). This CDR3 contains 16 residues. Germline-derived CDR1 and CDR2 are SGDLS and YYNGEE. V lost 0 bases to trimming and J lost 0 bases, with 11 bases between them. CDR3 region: CASSVDERSSTDTQYF. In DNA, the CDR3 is TGTGCCAGCAGCGTAGATGAGCGGTCTAGCACAGATACGCAGTATTTT.

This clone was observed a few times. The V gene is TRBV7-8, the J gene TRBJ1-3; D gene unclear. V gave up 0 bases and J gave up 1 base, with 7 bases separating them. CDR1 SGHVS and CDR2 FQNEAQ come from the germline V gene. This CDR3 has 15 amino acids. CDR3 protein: CASSLAESSGNTIYF. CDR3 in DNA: TGTGCCAGCAGCTTAGCGGAGTCGTCTGGAAACACCATATATTTT.

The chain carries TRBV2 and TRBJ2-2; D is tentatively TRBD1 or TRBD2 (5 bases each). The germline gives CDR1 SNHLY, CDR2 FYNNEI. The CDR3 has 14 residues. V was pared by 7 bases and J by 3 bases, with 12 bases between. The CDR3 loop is CASKSGTDTGELFF. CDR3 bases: TGTGCCAGCAAATCCGGGACGGACACCGGGGAGCTGTTTTTT. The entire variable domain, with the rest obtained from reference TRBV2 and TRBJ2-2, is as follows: EPEVTQTPSHQVTQMGQEVILRCVPISNHLYFYWYRQILGQKVEFLVSFYNNEISEKSEIFDDQFSVERPDGSNFTLKIRSTKLEDSAMYFCASKSGTDTGELFFGEGSRLTVL.

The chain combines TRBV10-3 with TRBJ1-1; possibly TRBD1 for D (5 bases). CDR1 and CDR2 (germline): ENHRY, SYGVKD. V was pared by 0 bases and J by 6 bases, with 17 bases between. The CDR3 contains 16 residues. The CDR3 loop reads CAISESSGTGGSEAFF. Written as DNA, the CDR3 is TGTGCCATCAGTGAGTCGAGCGGGACGGGAGGATCTGAAGCTTTCTTT.

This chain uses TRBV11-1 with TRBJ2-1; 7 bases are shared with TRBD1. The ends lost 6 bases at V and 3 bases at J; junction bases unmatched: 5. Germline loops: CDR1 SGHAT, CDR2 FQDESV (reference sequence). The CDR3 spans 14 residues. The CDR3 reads CASRGTAFYNEQFF. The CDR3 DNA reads TGTGCCAGCAGGGGGACAGCCTTCTACAATGAGCAGTTCTTC.

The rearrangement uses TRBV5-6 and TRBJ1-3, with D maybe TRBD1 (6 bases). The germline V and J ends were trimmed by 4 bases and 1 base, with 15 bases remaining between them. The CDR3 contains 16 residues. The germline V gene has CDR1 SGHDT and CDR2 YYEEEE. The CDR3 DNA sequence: TGTGCCAGCAGCAGCACGGGGGCAGAGTCTGGAAACACCATATATTTT. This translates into CASSSTGAESGNTIYF.

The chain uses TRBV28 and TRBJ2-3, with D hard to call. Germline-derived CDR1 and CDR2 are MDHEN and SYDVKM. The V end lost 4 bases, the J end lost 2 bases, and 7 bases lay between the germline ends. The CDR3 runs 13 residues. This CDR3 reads CASSSPPTDTQYF. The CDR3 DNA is TGTGCCAGCAGTTCCCCCCCCACAGATACGCAGTATTTT.

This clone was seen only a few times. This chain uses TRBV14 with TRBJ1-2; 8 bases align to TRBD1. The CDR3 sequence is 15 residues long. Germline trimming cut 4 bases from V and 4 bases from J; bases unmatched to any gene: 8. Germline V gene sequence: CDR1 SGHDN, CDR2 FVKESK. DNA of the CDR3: TGTGCCAGCAGCCTTCGGACAGGGTGGAGCTATGGCTACACCTTC. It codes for CASSLRTGWSYGYTF.

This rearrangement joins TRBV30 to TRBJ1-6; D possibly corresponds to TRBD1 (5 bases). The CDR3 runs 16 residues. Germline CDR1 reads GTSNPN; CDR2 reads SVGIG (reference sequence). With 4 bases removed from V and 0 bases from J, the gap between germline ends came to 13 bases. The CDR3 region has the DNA TGTGCCTGGATCGAGAGGGGATTCTCCTATAATTCACCCCTCCACTTT. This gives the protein CAWIERGFSYNSPLHF.

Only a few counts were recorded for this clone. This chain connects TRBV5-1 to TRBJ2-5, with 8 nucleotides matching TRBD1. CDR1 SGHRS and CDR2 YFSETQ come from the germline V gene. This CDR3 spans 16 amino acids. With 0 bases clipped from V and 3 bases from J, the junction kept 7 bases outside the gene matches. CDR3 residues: CASSLGPQGVEETQYF. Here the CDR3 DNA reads TGCGCCAGCAGCTTGGGCCCACAGGGGGTTGAAGAGACCCAGTACTTC.

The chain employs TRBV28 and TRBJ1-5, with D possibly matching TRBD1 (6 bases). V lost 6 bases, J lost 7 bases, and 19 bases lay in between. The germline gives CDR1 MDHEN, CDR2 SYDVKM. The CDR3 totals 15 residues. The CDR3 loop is CASSGYRVNQQPQHF. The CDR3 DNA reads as TGTGCCAGCAGCGGATACAGGGTCAACCAGCAGCCCCAGCATTTT.

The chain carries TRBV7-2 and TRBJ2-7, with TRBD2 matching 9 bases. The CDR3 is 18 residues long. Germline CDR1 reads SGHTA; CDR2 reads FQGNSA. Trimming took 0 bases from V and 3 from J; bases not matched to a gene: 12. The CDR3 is CASSLASAGGGMGYEQYF. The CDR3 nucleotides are TGTGCCAGCAGCTTAGCTTCAGCGGGAGGTGGGATGGGCTACGAGCAGTACTTC.

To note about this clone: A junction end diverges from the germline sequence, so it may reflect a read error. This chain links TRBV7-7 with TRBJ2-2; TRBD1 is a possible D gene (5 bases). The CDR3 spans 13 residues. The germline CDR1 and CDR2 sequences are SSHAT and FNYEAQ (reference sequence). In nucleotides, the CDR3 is TGTGCTAGCAGCTCAGGGCTCACCGGGGAGCTGTTTTTT. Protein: CASSSGLTGELFF.

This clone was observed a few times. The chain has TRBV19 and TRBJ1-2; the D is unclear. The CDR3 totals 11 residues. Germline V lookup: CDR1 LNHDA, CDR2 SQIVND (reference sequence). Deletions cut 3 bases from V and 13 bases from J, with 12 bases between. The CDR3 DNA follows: TGTGCCAGTAGTATCGGCTCAGCTCTCACCTTC. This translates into CASSIGSALTF.